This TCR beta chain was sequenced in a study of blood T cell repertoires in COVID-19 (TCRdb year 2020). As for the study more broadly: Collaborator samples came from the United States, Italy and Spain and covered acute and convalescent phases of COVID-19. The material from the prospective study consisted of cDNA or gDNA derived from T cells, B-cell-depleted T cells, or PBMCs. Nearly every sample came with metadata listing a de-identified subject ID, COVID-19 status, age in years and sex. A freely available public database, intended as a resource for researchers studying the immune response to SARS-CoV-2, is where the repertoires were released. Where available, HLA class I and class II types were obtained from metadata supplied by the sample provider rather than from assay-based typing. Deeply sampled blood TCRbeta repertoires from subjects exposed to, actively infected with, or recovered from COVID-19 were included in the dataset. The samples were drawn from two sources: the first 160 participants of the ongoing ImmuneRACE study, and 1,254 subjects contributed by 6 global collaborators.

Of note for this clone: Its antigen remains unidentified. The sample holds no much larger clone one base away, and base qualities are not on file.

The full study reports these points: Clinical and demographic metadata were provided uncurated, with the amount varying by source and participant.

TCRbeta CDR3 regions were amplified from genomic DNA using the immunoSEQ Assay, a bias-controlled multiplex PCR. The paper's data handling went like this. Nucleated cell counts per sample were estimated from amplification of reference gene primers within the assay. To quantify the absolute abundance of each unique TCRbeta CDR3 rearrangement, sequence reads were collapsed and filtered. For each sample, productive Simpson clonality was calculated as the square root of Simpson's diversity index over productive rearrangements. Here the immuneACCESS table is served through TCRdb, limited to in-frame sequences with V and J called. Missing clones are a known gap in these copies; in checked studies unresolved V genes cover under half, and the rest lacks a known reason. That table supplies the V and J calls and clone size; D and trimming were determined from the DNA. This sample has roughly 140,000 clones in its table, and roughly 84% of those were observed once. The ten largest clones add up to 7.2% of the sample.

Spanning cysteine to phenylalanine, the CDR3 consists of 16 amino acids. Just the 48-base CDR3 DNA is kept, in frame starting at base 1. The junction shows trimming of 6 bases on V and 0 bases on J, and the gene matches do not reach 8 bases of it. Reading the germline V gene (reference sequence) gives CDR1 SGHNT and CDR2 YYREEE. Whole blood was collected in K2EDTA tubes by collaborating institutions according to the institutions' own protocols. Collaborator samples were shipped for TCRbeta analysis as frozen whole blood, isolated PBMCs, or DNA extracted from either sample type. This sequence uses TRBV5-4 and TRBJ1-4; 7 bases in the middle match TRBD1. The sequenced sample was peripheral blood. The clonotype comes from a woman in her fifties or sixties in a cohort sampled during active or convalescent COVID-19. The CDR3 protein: CASTADRVATNEKLFF. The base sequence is TGTGCCAGCACCGCTGACAGGGTGGCAACTAATGAAAAACTGTTTTTT. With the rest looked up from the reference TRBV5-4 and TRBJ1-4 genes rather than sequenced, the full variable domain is ETGVTQSPTHLIKTRGQQVTLRCSSQSGHNTVSWYQQALGQGPQFIFQYYREEENGRGNFPPRFSGLQFPNYSSELNVNALELDDSALYLCASTADRVATNEKLFFGSGTQLSVL.